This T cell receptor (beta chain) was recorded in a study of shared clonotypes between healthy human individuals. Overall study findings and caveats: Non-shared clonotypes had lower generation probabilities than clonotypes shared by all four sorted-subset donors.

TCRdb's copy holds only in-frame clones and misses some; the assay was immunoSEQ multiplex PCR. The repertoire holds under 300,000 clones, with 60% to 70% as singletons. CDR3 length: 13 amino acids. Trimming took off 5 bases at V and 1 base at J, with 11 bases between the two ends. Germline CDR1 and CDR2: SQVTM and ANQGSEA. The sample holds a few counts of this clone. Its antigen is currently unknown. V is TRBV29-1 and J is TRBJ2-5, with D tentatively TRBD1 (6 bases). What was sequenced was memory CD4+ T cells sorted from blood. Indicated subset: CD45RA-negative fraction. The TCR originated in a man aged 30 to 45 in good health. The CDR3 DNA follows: TGCAGCGTTTTGGAAGGGGGCCAAGAGACCCAGTACTTC. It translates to CSVLEGGQETQYF.